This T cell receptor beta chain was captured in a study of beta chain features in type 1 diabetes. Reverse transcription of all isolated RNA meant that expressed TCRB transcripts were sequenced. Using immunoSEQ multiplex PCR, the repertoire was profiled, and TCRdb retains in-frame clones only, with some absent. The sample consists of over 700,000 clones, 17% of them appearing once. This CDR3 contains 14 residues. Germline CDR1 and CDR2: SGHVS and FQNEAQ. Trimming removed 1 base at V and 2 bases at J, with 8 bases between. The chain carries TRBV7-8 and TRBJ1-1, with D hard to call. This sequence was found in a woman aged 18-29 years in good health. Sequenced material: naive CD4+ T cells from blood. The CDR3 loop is CASSLVRGNTEAFF. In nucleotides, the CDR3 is TGTGCCAGCAGCTTAGTACGGGGAAACACTGAAGCTTTCTTT.